Shown below are 10 T cell receptor beta chains from a single sample sequenced in a study of post-analysis software for immune sequencing data. General study points: Relative to controls, patients had five TRBV segments at higher frequency, with TRBV5-6, TRBV5-1 and TRBV20-1 among these.

Their specific antigens are unknown. Tagging with unique molecular identifiers was a feature of the TCR beta cDNA libraries. TCRdb called the PCR reads again in MiXCR, with one record for every CDR3 protein. The sample includes more than 350,000 distinct CDR3 sequences, approximately 42% of them seen just once. Sequenced sample: blood. Receptors were obtained from a girl aged 2-10 years with multiple sclerosis.

The rearrangement uses TRBV20-1 and TRBJ1-1; no clear D. V dropped 6 bases and J dropped 2 bases, with 16 bases sitting between them. The CDR3 contains 14 residues. Germline V gene lookup returns CDR1 DFQATT and CDR2 SNEGSKA (reference sequence). This CDR3 is CSAPLPGFNTEAFF. As DNA, the CDR3 is TGCAGTGCGCCGTTACCCGGGTTCAACACTGAAGCTTTCTTT.

The chain joins TRBV20-1 to TRBJ2-1; TRBD2 might be the D (6 bases). Trimming removed 4 bases from V and 8 bases from J, with 24 bases in between. The CDR3 extends over 16 amino acids. Looked up from germline, CDR1 is DFQATT and CDR2 is SNEGSKA (reference sequence). The CDR3 DNA sequence: TGCAGTGCTAAACGGTATGGGCCTAGCGACTTGGATGAGCAGTTCTTC. Its protein is CSAKRYGPSDLDEQFF.

This sequence joins TRBV10-3 and TRBJ1-2, with D possibly matching TRBD1 (5 bases). Germline values: CDR1 ENHRY, CDR2 SYGVKD. The CDR3 runs to 11 residues. The V gene lost 8 bases and the J gene lost 7 bases, with 11 bases spanning the gap. The CDR3 loop reads CAIGIGAGYTF. In DNA, the CDR3 is TGTGCCATCGGGATCGGGGCTGGCTACACCTTC.

This clonotype was observed a few times. J is TRBJ1-5 and V is TRBV20-1, with D possibly matching TRBD1 (6 bases). The V end was cut by 5 bases, the J end by 2 bases, with 13 bases between. The germline V gene encodes CDR1 DFQATT and CDR2 SNEGSKA (reference sequence). The CDR3 spans 14 residues. The CDR3: CSASGVIGNQPQHF. In DNA form, the CDR3 reads TGCAGTGCTTCAGGGGTGATAGGCAATCAGCCCCAGCATTTT.

V usage is TRBV20-1 and J usage is TRBJ2-2; the D gene could be TRBD1 or TRBD2 (5 bases each). The V gene's germline CDR1 is DFQATT and CDR2 SNEGSKA (reference sequence). This CDR3 has 15 residues. V was trimmed by 0 bases and J by 0 bases, leaving 8 bases between them. CDR3 protein: CSAREGTANTGELFF. CDR3 DNA: TGCAGTGCTAGAGAAGGGACCGCGAACACCGGGGAGCTGTTTTTT.

V gene TRBV19 combines with J gene TRBJ1-4; D might be TRBD1 (6 bases). V was shortened by 6 bases and J by 2 bases, with 13 bases between the two germline ends. The CDR3 runs to 15 residues. Germline lookup yields CDR1 LNHDA and CDR2 SQIVND (reference sequence). CDR3 sequence (DNA): TGTGCCAGTAGGAACAGGGAGGGGACTAATGAAAAACTGTTTTTT. It encodes CASRNREGTNEKLFF.

V usage is TRBV4-3 and J usage is TRBJ2-7; 8 nucleotides match TRBD1. The CDR3 has 14 amino acids. Germline V CDR1 and CDR2: LGHNA, YSLEER. J gave up 4 bases and V 3 bases, and 5 bases lay outside the gene matches. The chain's CDR3 is CASSQARGLYEQYF. DNA of the CDR3: TGCGCCAGCAGCCAGGCCAGGGGGCTGTACGAGCAGTACTTC.

The chain couples TRBV7-9 to TRBJ2-7, with D maybe TRBD1 (6 bases). Looked up from germline, CDR1 is SEHNR and CDR2 is FQNEAQ (reference sequence). The CDR3 covers 15 residues. Trimming cost V 1 base and J 2 bases, with 12 bases left between them. CDR3 nucleotides: TGTGCCAGCAGCTTAGGTACCGGGACAACCTACGAGCAGTACTTC. It codes for CASSLGTGTTYEQYF. The full variable domain, its missing parts supplied by reference TRBV7-9 and TRBJ2-7, is DTGVSQNPRHKITKRGQNVTFRCDPISEHNRLYWYRQTLGQGPEFLTYFQNEAQLEKSRLLSDRFSAERPKGSFSTLEIQRTEQGDSAMYLCASSLGTGTTYEQYFGPGTRLTVT.

The chain combines TRBV24-1 with TRBJ1-2; D remains ambiguous. The germline gives CDR1 KGHDR, CDR2 SFDVKD. Trimming shortened V by 4 bases and J by 4 bases, and 15 bases separated the two germline ends. The CDR3 loop spans 15 amino acids. CDR3 in DNA: TGTGCCACCAGTGAAGGTGGTGTAGGATCCTATGGCTACACCTTC. Translated, it gives CATSEGGVGSYGYTF.

This chain uses TRBV5-1 with TRBJ2-3, with 12 bases matching TRBD2. This CDR3 is 17 amino acids long. J gave up 6 bases and V 5 bases, and 13 bases lay outside the gene matches. Germline assignment: CDR1 SGHRS and CDR2 YFSETQ. CDR3 sequence reads: CASSYVGLAGMMDTQYF. The CDR3 DNA sequence: TGCGCCAGCAGTTACGTCGGACTAGCGGGAATGATGGATACGCAGTATTTT. Based on the CDR3 plus reference TRBV5-1 and TRBJ2-3, the full variable domain is KAGVTQTPRYLIKTRGQQVTLSCSPISGHRSVSWYQQTPGQGLQFLFEYFSETQRNKGNFPGRFSGRQFSNSRSEMNVSTLELGDSALYLCASSYVGLAGMMDTQYFGPGTRLTVL.